This T cell receptor beta chain was captured in a study of T cells in Graves' hyperthyroidism and ophthalmopathy. This clonotype has a count of ten or more. What was amplified from RNA transcripts were TCR beta CDR3 regions. A set of HTBI primers served as the primers for a first-round RT-PCR of the TCR CDR3. TCRdb re-derived calls from the multiplex PCR reads in MiXCR, one entry per CDR3 protein. The repertoire holds about 400,000 distinct CDR3 sequences, roughly 15% seen once, with approximately 19% in the top ten. The TCR originated in a woman aged 60 to 75 with Graves' ophthalmopathy. Sequenced material: blood.

Written as DNA, the CDR3 is TGTGCCAGCAGTGAATTACAGGGTTCCTTGGCCCAGCATTTT. Translation: CASSELQGSLAQHF. The chain links TRBV2 to TRBJ1-5; a weak D match, TRBD1 (6 bases). V shed 2 bases and J shed 11 bases, with 16 bases lying between them. This CDR3 has 14 amino acids. Germline V gene data show CDR1 as SNHLY and CDR2 as FYNNEI.